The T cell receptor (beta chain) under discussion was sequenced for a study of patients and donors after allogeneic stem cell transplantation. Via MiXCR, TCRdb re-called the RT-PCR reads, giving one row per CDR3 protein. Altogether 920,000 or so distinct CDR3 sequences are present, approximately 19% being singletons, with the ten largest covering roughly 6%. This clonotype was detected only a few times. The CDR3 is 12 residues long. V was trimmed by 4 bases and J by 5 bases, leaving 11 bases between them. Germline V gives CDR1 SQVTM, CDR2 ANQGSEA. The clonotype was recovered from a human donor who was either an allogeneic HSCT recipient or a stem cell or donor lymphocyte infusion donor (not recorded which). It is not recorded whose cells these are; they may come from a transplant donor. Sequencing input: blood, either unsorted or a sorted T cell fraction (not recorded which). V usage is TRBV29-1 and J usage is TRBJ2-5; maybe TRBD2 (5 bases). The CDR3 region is CSVATSGETQYF. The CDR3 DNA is TGCAGCGTTGCAACTAGTGGGGAGACCCAGTACTTC.